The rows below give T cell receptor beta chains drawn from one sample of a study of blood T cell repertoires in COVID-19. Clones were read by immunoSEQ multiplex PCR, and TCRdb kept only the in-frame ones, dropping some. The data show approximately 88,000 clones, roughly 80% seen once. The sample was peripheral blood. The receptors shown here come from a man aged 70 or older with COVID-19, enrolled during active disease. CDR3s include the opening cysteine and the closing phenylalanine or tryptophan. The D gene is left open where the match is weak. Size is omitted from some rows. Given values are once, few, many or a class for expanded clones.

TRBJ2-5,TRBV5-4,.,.,TGTGCCAGCAGCTTAGAGACACTGTTGGAGACCCAGTACTTC,CASSLETLLETQYF
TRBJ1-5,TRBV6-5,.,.,TGTGCCATTGGGTCCGGGTGGAATCAGCCCCAGCATTTT,CAIGSGWNQPQHF
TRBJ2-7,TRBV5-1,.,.,TGCGCCAGCAGTTCAGGTTCCCCCTACGAGCAGTACTTC,CASSSGSPYEQYF
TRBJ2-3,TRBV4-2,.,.,TGTGCCAGCAGCCAAGAAGCCATCACAGATACGCAGTATTTT,CASSQEAITDTQYF
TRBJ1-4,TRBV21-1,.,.,TGTGCCAGCAGCTACCGGGACAGCCTTAATGAAAAACTGTTTTTT,CASSYRDSLNEKLFF
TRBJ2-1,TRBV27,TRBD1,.,TGTGCCAGCAGTTTAGGTAGGGGACAGGGAGGCAATGAGCAGTTCTTC,CASSLGRGQGGNEQFF
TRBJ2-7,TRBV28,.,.,TGTGCCAGCAGACCACAGGGTTTGGGAAACGAGCAGTACTTC,CASRPQGLGNEQYF
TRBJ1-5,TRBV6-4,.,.,TGTGCCAGCAGTGTACGGAGCAATCAGCCCCAGCATTTT,CASSVRSNQPQHF
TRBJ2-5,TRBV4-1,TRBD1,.,TGCGCCAGCAGCCACCAAGGACAGGGCCAAGAGACCCAGTACTTC,CASSHQGQGQETQYF
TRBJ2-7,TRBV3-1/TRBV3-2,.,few,TGTGCCAGCAGCCGAGGGTCCGGGACATACGAGCAGTACTTC,CASSRGSGTYEQYF
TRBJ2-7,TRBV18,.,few,TGTGCCAGCTCACCACCGGAGGCAGTCTACGAGCAGTACTTC,CASSPPEAVYEQYF
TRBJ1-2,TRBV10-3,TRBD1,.,TGTGCCATCAGTGTTGACAGGGCCGACCGATATGGCTACACCTTC,CAISVDRADRYGYTF
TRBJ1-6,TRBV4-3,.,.,TGCGCCAGCAGCCAAGCTGCGGGGAATTCACCCCTCCACTTT,CASSQAAGNSPLHF
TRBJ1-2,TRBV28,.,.,TGTGCCAGCAGAGTAGAGGGCAGCGGATGGGTAAATGGCTACACCTTC,CASRVEGSGWVNGYTF
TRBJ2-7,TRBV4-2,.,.,TGTGCCAGCAGCCGAGACAGGTACGAGCAGTACTTC,CASSRDRYEQYF
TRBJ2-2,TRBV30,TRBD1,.,TGTGCCTGGAATAGGGGGCAAAACGGGGAGCTGTTTTTT,CAWNRGQNGELFF
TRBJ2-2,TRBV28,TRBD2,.,TGTGCCAGCAGCCTACTAGCGGGCACCGGGGAGCTGTTTTTT,CASSLLAGTGELFF
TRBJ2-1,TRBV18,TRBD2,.,TGTGCCAGCTCACTTACTAGCGGGAGTTTGCATGAGCAGTTCTTC,CASSLTSGSLHEQFF
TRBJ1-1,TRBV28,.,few,TGTGCCAGCAGTCCTAGACGCCAGAACACTGAAGCTTTCTTT,CASSPRRQNTEAFF
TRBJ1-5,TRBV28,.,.,TGTGCCAGCAGGGGAATTCAGGGGCGCAATCAGCCCCAGCATTTT,CASRGIQGRNQPQHF
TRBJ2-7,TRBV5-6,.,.,TGTGCCAGCACCGAGGGCCCCTACGAGCAGTACTTC,CASTEGPYEQYF
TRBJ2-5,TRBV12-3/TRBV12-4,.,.,TGTGCCAGCAGTTTATCGGAGACCCAGTACTTC,CASSLSETQYF
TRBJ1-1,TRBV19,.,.,TGTGCCAGTAGTACTGGGGCCAACACTGAAGCTTTCTTT,CASSTGANTEAFF
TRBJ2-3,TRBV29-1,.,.,TGCAGCGTTGAGAGGGATCCAGATACGCAGTATTTT,CSVERDPDTQYF
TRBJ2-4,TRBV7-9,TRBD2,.,TGTGCCAGCAGCTTAGGCCGGGGGGTAGCCCCCGGGACTCAGTACTTC,CASSLGRGVAPGTQYF
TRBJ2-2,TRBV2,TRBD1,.,TGTGCCACCTCAGACAGGGGCGAAACCGGGGAGCTGTTTTTT,CATSDRGETGELFF
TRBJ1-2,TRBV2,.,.,TGTGCCAGCAGGACGGGGGGCCGTGGCTACACCTTC,CASRTGGRGYTF
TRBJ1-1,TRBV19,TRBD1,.,TGTGCCAGTCGGACAGGGGGGAGCACTGAAGCTTTCTTT,CASRTGGSTEAFF
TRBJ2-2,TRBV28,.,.,TGTGCCAGCAGTTTAGGGCAGGCGAACACCGGGGAGCTGTTTTTT,CASSLGQANTGELFF
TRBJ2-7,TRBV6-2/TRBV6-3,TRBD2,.,TGTGCCAGCAGCTCGGGACTAGCGGGAGCCGGGTATGACGAGCAGTACTTC,CASSSGLAGAGYDEQYF
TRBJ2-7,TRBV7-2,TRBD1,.,TGTGCCAGCAGCGTACGGGACAGATCCTACGAGCAGTACTTC,CASSVRDRSYEQYF
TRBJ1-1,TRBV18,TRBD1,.,TGTGCCAGCTCGGTGGACAGGCAGAACACTGAAGCTTTCTTT,CASSVDRQNTEAFF
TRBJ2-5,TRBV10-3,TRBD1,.,TGTGCCATCAGCGGACAGGGGTTCGAGACCCAGTACTTC,CAISGQGFETQYF
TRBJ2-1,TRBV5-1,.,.,TGCGCCAGCAGCTTGTTAGGACAACACACGGGGCAGTTCTTC,CASSLLGQHTGQFF
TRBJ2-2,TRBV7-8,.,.,TGTGCCAGCAGCTTAGGGCACCTTAACACCGGGGAGCTGTTTTTT,CASSLGHLNTGELFF
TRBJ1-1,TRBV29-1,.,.,TGCAGCGTCCCAGCACAGGTGAACACTGAAGCTTTCTTT,CSVPAQVNTEAFF
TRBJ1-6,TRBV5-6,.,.,TGTGCCAGCAGCTTGGAGAGGGGGAATAATTCACCCCTCCACTTT,CASSLERGNNSPLHF
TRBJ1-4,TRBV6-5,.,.,TGTGCCAGCAGTCATGCCAGGGTCCTTCGTGAAAAACTGTTTTTT,CASSHARVLREKLFF
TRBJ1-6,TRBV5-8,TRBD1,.,TGTGCCAGCAGCTTTGGACAGGGACGGTTTTTGGGTTCACCCCTCCACTTT,CASSFGQGRFLGSPLHF
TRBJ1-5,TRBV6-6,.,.,TGTGCCAGCAGTTCGCCCCCGGCCCAGCATTTT,CASSSPPAQHF
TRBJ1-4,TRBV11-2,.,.,TGTGCCAGCAGTTCACCAGGGAGGACTAATGAAAAACTGTTTTTT,CASSSPGRTNEKLFF
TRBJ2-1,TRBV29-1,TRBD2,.,TGCAGCGTTGGCACTAGCGGGGTCGTTTACAATGAGCAGTTCTTC,CSVGTSGVVYNEQFF
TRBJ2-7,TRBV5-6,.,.,TGTGCCAGCAGCCCTGCCACAAACTACGAGCAGTACTTC,CASSPATNYEQYF
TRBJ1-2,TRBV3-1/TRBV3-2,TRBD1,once,TGTGCCAGCAGCCAAAGACAGGGGCCTCTCACCTTC,CASSQRQGPLTF
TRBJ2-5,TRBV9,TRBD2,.,TGTGCCAGCAGCGTAGGGGCTAGCGGTCTAAGGGGAGAGACCCAGTACTTC,CASSVGASGLRGETQYF
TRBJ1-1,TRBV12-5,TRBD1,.,TGTGCTAGTGTGGGACAGGGGAACACTGAAGCTTTCTTT,CASVGQGNTEAFF
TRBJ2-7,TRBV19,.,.,TGTGCCAGTAGCCCCTTGGGGGGTCCCTACGAGCAGTACTTC,CASSPLGGPYEQYF
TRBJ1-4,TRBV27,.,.,TGTGCCAGCAGCCCCCAAGGGGGAAAACTGTTTTTT,CASSPQGGKLFF
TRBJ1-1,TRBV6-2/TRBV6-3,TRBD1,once,TGTGCCAGCAGTCCGACGACAGGGGGCAGGAACACTGAAGCTTTCTTT,CASSPTTGGRNTEAFF
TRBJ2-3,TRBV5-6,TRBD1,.,TGTGCCAGCAGCACTGGAAGACAGGGGGAATGGGATACGCAGTATTTT,CASSTGRQGEWDTQYF
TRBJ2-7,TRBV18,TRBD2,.,TGTGCCAGCTCACCTCTCGGAGTAGCGGGAGTACCCACCGAGCAGTACTTC,CASSPLGVAGVPTEQYF